This entry describes one TCR beta chain. Which antigen it targets is not known. Within one base of it there is no much larger clone, and no base qualities were kept. The V end loses 4 bases and the J end loses 0 bases, and a stretch of 12 bases separates them. CDR3 length: 15 amino acids, cysteine to phenylalanine. The kept DNA is CDR3 alone, 45 bases in frame from the first base. CDR1 SEHNR and CDR2 FQNEAQ were looked up in the germline V gene (reference sequence). The sample belongs to a study of T cell responses to AZD1222 COVID-19 vaccine (dated by TCRdb to the early 2020s). Background on the whole study: A total of under 250 trial participants underwent TCR sequencing, of whom about 200 had received two doses of AZD1222 and some 25 had received two doses of the MenACWY control vaccine. Enrollment into the trials was organized by age into subgroups of 18-55, 56-69 and 70-plus years, and those subgroups contained approximately 160, 26 and 62 TCR-sequenced participants, respectively.

The time point label, read with the paper, signifies: sample from adult after SARS-CoV-2 infection, after symptom onset. Two convalescent COVID-19 patients, sampled after symptom onset from adults with prior SARS-CoV-2 infection, were also TCR-sequenced for comparison. General findings and caveats noted by the study authors: CD4 TCRs associated with the vaccine covered the entire spike protein, and the dominant responses were in regions 160-218 and 743-854. Participants were mostly white British, with more females than males. The authors suggested clonal diversity may have been underestimated. Conclusions about previously exposed vaccinees were limited because only a handful of AZD1222 recipients were SARS-CoV-2 seropositive at baseline. Reportedly, close to half of the unique spike-specific TCRs recognized epitopes lying outside the regions that are mutated in the B.1.351 and B.1.1.7 variants. The 56-69-year group was small, and its depth increase did not reach significance, likely because of low power. Because no day 14 peak-response samples were available, the repertoires could be characterized only after the peak T cell response. Spike-specific TCR breadth and depth rose significantly after two AZD1222 doses compared with day 0 and with MenACWY recipients.

The CDR3 regions of human TCRbeta chains were subjected to immunosequencing. The original methods were these. Repertoire TCRs were matched against a reference library of SARS-CoV-2-specific TCRs generated with the MIRA antigen-specificity platform. Breadth was defined as the fraction of unique TCRs that were SARS-CoV-2-associated, and depth was defined as the fraction of total T cells that were SARS-CoV-2-associated. Using the MIRA data, every spike-specific TCR was mapped to the spike region that the TCR reacted to and assigned to either a CD4 or a CD8 class. Log10-transformed breadth and depth values were compared by one-way ANOVA with Sidak's multiple comparisons tests. TCRdb stores this immuneACCESS table with in-frame sequences only. Part of the clones is absent; in the studies checked, under half of the shortfall reflects unresolved V genes, and no reason is known for the rest. That table supplies the V and J calls and clone size; D and trimming were determined from the DNA. The sample table shows some 150,000 clones, and around 85% are seen once. The ten largest account for 6.9% of the sample.

In this chain, TRBV7-9 is recombined with TRBJ2-5, with the D gene too uncertain to name. This specimen was peripheral blood, taken after recovery from COVID-19. The TCR sequence derives from an adult who had recovered from COVID-19. The DNA reads as follows: TGTGCCAGCAGCTCCGACAACTGGGACCAAGAGACCCAGTACTTC. Its protein is CASSSDNWDQETQYF.